What follows is one T cell receptor (beta chain) and its context. The antigen is undetermined. V was cut by 2 bases and J by 7 bases, with 11 bases left in between. There are 13 residues in the CDR3. Germline lookup yields CDR1 LNHDA and CDR2 SQIVND (reference sequence). A multiplex PCR was run with 60 Vbeta primers and 13 Jbeta primers. In the original analysis: Counted up in a later analysis, unique TCR beta chains came to some 82 million, with 9.5 million to 13 million shared. Generated by immunoSEQ multiplex PCR, the TCRdb table keeps only in-frame clones and is missing some. V and J calls and clone size are given by that table; D and trimming were obtained from the DNA. The sample contains 150,000 to 180,000 clones, 65% to 90% of which appear only once. This entry is derived from a study of cytomegalovirus exposure and HLA in healthy donors. Overall study results and limits: TCR beta sequences reportedly predicted the HLA-A and HLA-B alleles of most subjects accurately. Across all donors, roughly uniform sequencing depth was an assumption of the presence/absence analyses. Per published reports, the classifier diagnosed cytomegalovirus status with high specificity and sensitivity.

The rearrangement uses TRBV19 and TRBJ1-2; D perhaps matches TRBD1 (6 bases). The sequence was collected from a woman aged 50 to 60 in good health and CMV-seropositive. Sequenced: PBMCs. The CDR3, as DNA: TGTGCCAGTAGTATAAGGGGGGGCACTGGCTACACCTTC. This sequence encodes CASSIRGGTGYTF.